This record covers a single T cell receptor beta chain. What it binds is not known. The entry originates in a study of cytomegalovirus exposure and HLA in healthy donors. Use of 60 Vbeta and 13 Jbeta primers characterized the PCR. Sequencing used immunoSEQ multiplex PCR; TCRdb keeps in-frame clones, though not all of them. Among around 130,000 clones, approximately 80% were seen once, and the ten largest hold approximately 1.5%. Study-wide results and caveats: When the data were analyzed later, several of the most significant clusters appeared to be linked to common viral pathogens. Among donors in an Asian-associated ancestry cluster, a later analysis reportedly found fewer N-insertions than the approximately 670-donor mean. Later analysis indicated greater clonal expansion among HLA-associated TCR beta chains than among equally common other chains.

This CDR3 spans 13 amino acids. With 6 bases removed from V and 2 bases from J, the gap between germline ends came to 10 bases. The germline CDR1 and CDR2 sequences are MNHNS and SASEGT. Among the donors, all were healthy bone marrow donors. Specimen: PBMCs. This chain joins TRBV6-1 and TRBJ2-5; D may be TRBD2 (6 bases). The TCR was taken from a young woman in good health and CMV-seronegative. CDR3 coding DNA: TGTGCCAGCAGGGGAGCGGGTCAAGAGACCCAGTACTTC. This codes for CASRGAGQETQYF.